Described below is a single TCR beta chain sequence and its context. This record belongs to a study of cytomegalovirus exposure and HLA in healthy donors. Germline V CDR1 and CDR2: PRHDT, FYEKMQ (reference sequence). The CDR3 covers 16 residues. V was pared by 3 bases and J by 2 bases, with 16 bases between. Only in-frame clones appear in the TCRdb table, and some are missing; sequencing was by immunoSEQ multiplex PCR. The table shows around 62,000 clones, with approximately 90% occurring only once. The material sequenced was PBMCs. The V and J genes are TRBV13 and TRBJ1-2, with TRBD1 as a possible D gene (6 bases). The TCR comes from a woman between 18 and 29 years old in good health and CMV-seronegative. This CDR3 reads CASSLAEGVGNYGYTF. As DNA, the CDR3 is TGTGCCAGCAGCTTGGCAGAGGGGGTAGGGAACTATGGCTACACCTTC.